The next 2 T cell receptor beta chains were all read from a single sample in a study of T cell repertoires in cytomegalovirus infection. TCRdb used MiXCR to reprocess the reads, holding one entry per CDR3 protein. The sample carries about 470,000 distinct CDR3 sequences, approximately 42% recorded once. The antigens for these receptors are not known. The specimen comprised cultured PBMCs, sampled from culture after CMV antigen stimulation. These receptors originate from a human donor in good health (CMV status not recorded). Some clones in this sample may be carry-over from other donors' samples.

The chain recombines TRBV19 with TRBJ1-5; 8 nucleotides align to TRBD1. Per the germline V gene, CDR1 is LNHDA and CDR2 is SQIVND (reference sequence). Trimming took 9 bases from V and 2 from J; bases not matched to a gene: 9. CDR3 size: 15 residues. CDR3 sequence reads: CARPTGDDRNQPQHF. CDR3 coding DNA: TGTGCCAGGCCGACAGGGGATGATCGCAATCAGCCCCAGCATTTT.

This clonotype has just a few counts. The rearrangement links TRBV7-6 to TRBJ1-3; D gene ambiguous. The CDR3 loop spans 15 amino acids. Between the trimmed V and J ends, which lost 5 bases and 0 bases, there was a span of 11 bases. Germline CDR1 and CDR2: SGHVS and FNYEAQ. This CDR3 reads CASSPWADSGNTIYF. CDR3 coding DNA: TGTGCCAGCAGCCCCTGGGCAGACTCTGGAAACACCATATATTTT.